Each of the 26 T cell receptor beta chains below was sequenced from the same sample in a study of molecular identifiers for immune sequencing clone quantification. TCRdb itself ran the PCR reads through MiXCR, one entry per CDR3 protein. The sample has 490,000 or so distinct CDR3 sequences; 20% to 25% are singletons. Input material: naive CD8+ T cells from blood, with Jurkat cell RNA spiked in. Subset noted: FACS-sorted CD8+CD4-CCR7+CD45RA+ naive T cells. The receptors here all came from a human donor in good health. Some libraries in this study had Jurkat cell RNA spiked in.

This clonotype occurred many times. This CDR3 is CSARVRTGAYLNYGYTF. CDR3 coding DNA: TGCAGTGCTAGAGTTCGGACAGGTGCTTACCTTAACTATGGCTACACCTTC. The V call is TRBV20-1, the J call TRBJ1-2; TRBD1 agrees at 7 bases. Losses at the gene ends were 1 base for V and 1 base for J; bases not matched to a gene: 12. This CDR3 has 17 residues. The germline gives CDR1 DFQATT, CDR2 SNEGSKA (reference sequence).

Turning to this clonotype: A single base separates this from a much larger clone, so it may be a read error. DNA for the CDR3: TGCGCCAGCAGCCAAGGAGGAGTTACGCAGTATTTT. Translation gives CASSQGGVTQYF. This sequence joins TRBV4-3 and TRBJ2-3; D is uncertain. Trimming removed 1 base at V and 8 bases at J, with 7 bases between. CDR3 size: 12 residues. The V gene's germline CDR1 is LGHNA and CDR2 YSLEER.

In its sample, this clonotype was seen many times. The V call is TRBV29-1, the J call TRBJ2-5, with 8 bases identical to TRBD2. Germline-derived CDR1 and CDR2 are SQVTM and ANQGSEA. This CDR3 spans 14 amino acids. V dropped 6 bases and J dropped 5; count of bases not matched to a gene: 11. This chain's CDR3 is CSVPSGQGSETQYF. CDR3 in DNA: TGCAGCGTCCCTAGCGGGCAGGGTTCCGAGACCCAGTACTTC.

V gene TRBV12-3 or TRBV12-4 combines with J gene TRBJ1-1, with a possible D match to TRBD1 (5 bases). Between the trimmed V and J ends, which lost 5 bases and 5 bases, there was a span of 12 bases. This CDR3 has 13 residues. CDR3 region: CASSDRQTTEAFF. CDR3 DNA: TGTGCCAGCAGTGATCGACAGACGACTGAAGCTTTCTTT.

This clonotype was detected many times. The chain employs TRBV11-2 and TRBJ2-7, with 11 bases aligning to TRBD2. With 5 bases clipped from V and 6 bases from J, the junction kept 9 bases outside the gene matches. Germline CDR1 and CDR2: SGHAT and FQNNGV. The CDR3 is 15 amino acids. The CDR3 region is CASSTSSGGPPEQYF. The CDR3, as DNA: TGTGCCAGCAGCACCTCTAGCGGGGGGCCGCCCGAGCAGTACTTC.

CDR3 in amino acids: CASSPGLAGAYNEQFF. As DNA, the CDR3 is TGTGCCAGCAGCCCTGGGCTAGCGGGAGCCTACAATGAGCAGTTCTTC. The chain carries TRBV6-5 and TRBJ2-1, with 10 bases aligning to TRBD2. Germline V gene lookup returns CDR1 MNHEY and CDR2 SVGAGI. This CDR3 has 16 amino acids. V was pared by 6 bases and J by 2 bases, with 7 bases of the junction left unmatched.

Remarks on this clonotype: A read error may explain this, as a much larger clone is one base away. The V call is TRBV28, the J call TRBJ1-2; D not certain. Germline CDR1 is MDHEN and CDR2 is SYDVKM. This CDR3 has 12 residues. V lost 3 bases to trimming and J lost 10 bases, with 12 bases between them. For the CDR3, the DNA is TGTGCCAGCAGTTTTCTGGCAGCCGACTACACCTTC. The encoded protein is CASSFLAADYTF.

Many counts were recorded for this clonotype. This rearrangement joins TRBV24-1 to TRBJ2-3; TRBD1 matches 12 bases. The trim removed 2 bases at V and 4 bases at J, leaving 6 bases unmatched. The CDR3 is 17 amino acids. Per the germline V gene, CDR1 is KGHDR and CDR2 is SFDVKD. The CDR3 sequence: CATSDYPGQGAADTQYF. The CDR3 nucleotides are TGTGCCACCAGTGATTACCCGGGACAGGGGGCGGCAGATACGCAGTATTTT.

Note on this clonotype: A much more abundant neighbour one base away suggests this may be a read error. This chain joins TRBV7-9 and TRBJ1-2, with 9 bases fitting TRBD1. Germline assignment: CDR1 SEHNR and CDR2 FQNEAQ (reference sequence). CDR3 length: 13 residues. The CDR3 DNA follows: TGTGCCAGCAGCCCCACAGGGGGCTATGACTACACCTTC. It yields the protein CASSPTGGYDYTF.

Of note for this clonotype: A read error is possible here, since a much larger clone lies one base away. Since no conserved phenylalanine or tryptophan closes the CDR3, a read error is the likely cause. The rearrangement links TRBV12-3 or TRBV12-4 to TRBJ1-5; no firm D call. Between the trimmed V and J ends, which lost 6 bases and 2 bases, there was a span of 17 bases. The CDR3 has 16 amino acids. In DNA form, the CDR3 reads TGTGCCAGCAGGAACGATAGATTGTCTGGCAATCAGCCCCAGCATCTT. Its protein product is CASRNDRLSGNQPQHL.

In the case of this clonotype: A much larger clone lies one base from this, so it may be a read error. The chain carries TRBV12-3 or TRBV12-4 and TRBJ2-3; TRBD1 agrees at 10 bases. The CDR3 runs 15 residues. The CDR3 DNA is TGTGCCAGCAGTTTTGCGGGACAGGGGATAGATACGCTGTATTTT. As protein: CASSFAGQGIDTLYF.

In its sample, this clonotype was seen a few times. The rearrangement joins TRBV6-1 to TRBJ1-1; a weak D match, TRBD1 (5 bases). The CDR3 has 13 residues. V gave up 7 bases and J gave up 5 bases, with 14 bases separating them. The germline gives CDR1 MNHNS, CDR2 SASEGT. CDR3 loop: CASTRAGWTEAFF. CDR3 sequence (DNA): TGTGCCAGCACTAGGGCAGGGTGGACTGAAGCTTTCTTT.

This clonotype was detected ten times or more. The rearrangement links TRBV6-2 or TRBV6-3 to TRBJ2-3; perhaps TRBD2 as D (5 bases). V was shortened by 2 bases and J by 3 bases, with 6 bases between the two germline ends. Germline lookup yields CDR1 MNHEY and CDR2 SVGEGT. CDR3 length: 13 amino acids. The CDR3 nucleotides are TGTGCCAGCAGTTACGAGGGAACAGATACGCAGTATTTT. Translation: CASSYEGTDTQYF.

The chain combines TRBV20-1 with TRBJ2-5, with 14 bases fitting TRBD2. V lost 0 bases, J lost 4 bases, and 10 bases stayed unmatched. CDR1 is DFQATT and CDR2 is SNEGSKA in the germline V gene (reference sequence). The CDR3 loop spans 18 amino acids. The CDR3 sequence is CSARDGGLAGAVGETQYF. The CDR3 nucleotides are TGCAGTGCTAGAGATGGGGGACTAGCGGGAGCGGTCGGAGAGACCCAGTACTTC.

This clonotype was seen ten or more times. The chain couples TRBV12-3 or TRBV12-4 to TRBJ1-5; D unclear. This CDR3 has 15 amino acids. Trimming left V 7 bases short and J 6 bases short, with 19 bases between. The CDR3 region is CASTSGGKGGQPQHF. Here the CDR3 DNA reads TGTGCCAGCACCTCCGGAGGGAAAGGCGGTCAGCCCCAGCATTTT.

This clonotype was seen ten or more times. The CDR3 region has the DNA TGTGCCAGCAGCATCCAGGGACGTGAAGCTTTCTTT. Translating gives CASSIQGREAFF. The rearrangement links TRBV9 to TRBJ1-1, with TRBD1 as a possible D gene (5 bases). The CDR3 is 12 residues long. Per germline, CDR1 SGDLS and CDR2 YYNGEE. V was trimmed by 4 bases and J by 7 bases, leaving 11 bases between them.

This clonotype was counted ten times or more. The V call is TRBV13, the J call TRBJ2-4; D might be TRBD2 (6 bases). Germline V gene lookup returns CDR1 PRHDT and CDR2 FYEKMQ (reference sequence). The CDR3 extends over 16 amino acids. Trimming took 0 bases from V and 3 from J, leaving 12 bases between them. The CDR3 protein is CASSLGGTQGKNIQYF. The DNA of the CDR3 is TGTGCCAGCAGCTTAGGAGGGACTCAGGGCAAAAACATTCAGTACTTC.

This clonotype was recorded at least ten times. The J gene is TRBJ2-3, the V gene TRBV7-9, with 7 bases lining up with TRBD1. Germline lookup yields CDR1 SEHNR and CDR2 FQNEAQ (reference sequence). This CDR3 region has 17 residues. Trimming at V came to 4 bases and at J to 6 bases, leaving 16 bases not matched to a gene. The CDR3 coding sequence is TGTGCCAGCAGCTCCAGGGACAGTCCTGGAGTTCTGGATACGCAGTATTTT. Protein product: CASSSRDSPGVLDTQYF.

The V and J genes are TRBV5-6 and TRBJ2-7; D perhaps matches TRBD1 (5 bases). With 4 bases removed from V and 3 bases from J, the gap between germline ends came to 14 bases. This CDR3 comprises 14 residues. Germline loops: CDR1 SGHDT, CDR2 YYEEEE. The CDR3 reads CASSLTDNNYEQYF. CDR3 coding DNA: TGTGCCAGCAGCCTGACGGACAACAACTACGAGCAGTACTTC.

The rearrangement joins TRBV4-3 to TRBJ1-1; no clear D gene. The germline CDR1 and CDR2 sequences are LGHNA and YSLEER. The CDR3 covers 19 residues. Trimming left V 0 bases short and J 3 bases short, with 23 bases between. CDR3 protein: CASSQDRPLALGGDTEAFF. The CDR3, as DNA: TGCGCCAGCAGCCAAGATCGTCCGTTAGCCCTGGGAGGTGACACTGAAGCTTTCTTT.

This clonotype was observed at least ten times. CDR3 nucleotides: TGTGCCAGCAGCCTCCCCTGGAACCGACGGATTGAAGCTTTCTTT. It yields the protein CASSLPWNRRIEAFF. The chain is built from TRBV7-9 and TRBJ1-1, with unresolved D. Germline V gene lookup returns CDR1 SEHNR and CDR2 FQNEAQ (reference sequence). V was shortened by 5 bases and J by 7 bases, with 20 bases between the two germline ends. This CDR3 is built from 15 residues.

In this sample, this clonotype turned up once. The junction departs from germline at one end; a sequencing error may be responsible. The chain combines TRBV9 with TRBJ2-7; unclear D gene. In germline, CDR1 is SGDLS, CDR2 YYNGEE. The CDR3 sequence is 14 residues long. CDR3 DNA: TGTGCCAGCGGCGTAGAAGAGAGCTCCTACGAGCAGTACTTC. Its translation is CASGVEESSYEQYF.

Comments on this clonotype: One junction end disagrees with the germline gene, perhaps due to a read error. The chain recombines TRBV5-3 with TRBJ2-5, with TRBD2 matching 9 bases. TRBV5-3 is filed as an ORF, its function uncertain. This CDR3 is built from 17 residues. This chain's CDR3 is CASSSGWGLAGKEAQYF. The CDR3 DNA sequence: TGTGCCAGCAGCTCGGGGTGGGGGCTAGCGGGAAAAGAGGCCCAGTACTTC.

This clonotype has only one observation. This may arise from a read error, as a much more abundant clone is one base away. The chain is built from TRBV7-2 and TRBJ1-1; possible D gene TRBD1, 6 bases. The CDR3 runs 17 residues. Trimming shortened V by 0 bases and J by 4 bases, and 18 bases separated the two germline ends. The germline gives CDR1 SGHTA, CDR2 FQGNSA. DNA for the CDR3: TGTGCCAGCAGCTTAGCGCTAATTCTGGGGGGGGCCACTGAAGCTTTCTTT. Amino acids: CASSLALILGGATEAFF.

The chain links TRBV4-3 to TRBJ2-3; TRBD2 might be the D (6 bases). Trimming took 1 base from V and 2 from J, leaving 22 bases between them. This CDR3 has 19 amino acids. Looked up from germline, CDR1 is LGHNA and CDR2 is YSLEER. The CDR3 here is CASSQGWQFPGEYTDTQYF. Written as DNA, the CDR3 is TGCGCCAGCAGCCAAGGGTGGCAGTTTCCGGGGGAGTACACAGATACGCAGTATTTT.

This clonotype occurred many times. This sequence joins TRBV20-1 and TRBJ2-7; D call uncertain. The CDR3 sequence is 12 residues long. CDR1 is DFQATT, CDR2 SNEGSKA, per germline (reference sequence). V lost 0 bases and J 4 bases, leaving 7 bases between the germline ends. The CDR3, as DNA: TGCAGTGCTAGAGATATTGGGTACGAGCAGTACTTC. Protein: CSARDIGYEQYF.